Sequencing of this T cell receptor (beta chain) was carried out in a study of blood T cell repertoires in COVID-19. Study-level information: Material from acute and convalescent COVID-19 was sourced from the United States, Italy and Spain. T cells, B-cell-depleted T cells, or PBMCs supplied cDNA or gDNA.

Original handling: The authors estimated nucleated cell counts from reference gene primer amplification. The data were produced by immunoSEQ multiplex PCR, yet TCRdb's version contains in-frame clones alone and is incomplete. For V, J and clone size, that table is used; D and trimming come from the DNA. This sample has 150,000 or so clones, with around 88% found just once. The CDR3 is 18 amino acids. The trim removed 4 bases at V and 4 bases at J, leaving 12 bases unmatched. Germline loops: CDR1 MGHRA, CDR2 YSYEKL. Sample: peripheral blood. The V call is TRBV4-1, the J call TRBJ2-5, with TRBD2 matching 13 bases. The TCR was taken from a man aged 50 or older with acute or convalescent COVID-19. In DNA form, the CDR3 reads TGCGCCAGCAGCCTGGGACTAGCGGGAAACGTCCGGGGAGAGACCCAGTACTTC. Residues: CASSLGLAGNVRGETQYF.